This T cell receptor (beta chain) appears in the sequencing data of a study of cytomegalovirus exposure and HLA in healthy donors (dated by TCRdb to about 2017). Context from the whole study: An earlier analysis of a few hundred of the donors reported approximately 260 Gb of sequence data and 117 million unique TCR beta sequences obtained from around 190 million T cells. An early release covering roughly 640 HLA-typed donors comprised around 300 gigabases of sequencing data and 65 million to 100 million unique TCR sequences. Of the roughly 420 genotyped donors, 81% were placed in the genetic ancestry cluster associated with self-reported Caucasian donors. The study aimed to test whether signatures of past pathogen exposure could be identified by cataloging public T cell receptors. Using immunosequencing, the study profiled T cell repertoires from 666 subjects and related those repertoires to cytomegalovirus serostatus. In addition to the first cohort of roughly 670 subjects, a separate validation cohort of 120 different subjects was used. To predict cytomegalovirus infection status, the study brought together high-throughput TCR immunosequencing, statistical association of individual TCRs with disease status, and machine learning. A later analysis re-analyzed previously published TCR beta repertoires from 666 donors and added high-resolution HLA genotyping to study TCR occurrence patterns. Rather than using new phenotypic data, the later analysis identified candidate immune exposures from TCR beta sequences and from how often those sequences occurred across donors. In an earlier analysis of over 550 of the donors, high-throughput TCR beta sequencing was used to judge whether each TCR beta V gene segment behaved as functional or pseudogenic. Donor age, sex, ethnicity and CMV serostatus were compiled together with the repertoire data. A later genetic analysis used genome-wide SNP genotypes for about 65% of the 666 donors, treating that subset as a discovery cohort. All discovery cohort repertoires had been generated on a single sequencing platform. HLA typing covered class I and class II loci at four-digit resolution. The number of typed donors differed by locus: about 620-630 for A, B, C, DRB1 and DQB1; approximately 540 for DQA1; 606 for DPA1; and some 470 for DPB1. About five DR-DQ haplotypes were handled as single units for association and clustering, since linkage in the cohort was strong. Among some 410 genotyped donors of the cohort, an average of about 220,000 unique TCR beta nucleotide sequences was sequenced per donor, of which about 18% were non-productive.

Library prep was done by the immunoSEQ multiplex PCR assay. The multiplex PCR relied on a mix of 60 forward primers for TCR Vbeta segments and 13 reverse primers for TCR Jbeta segments. The CDR3 region of rearranged TCR beta genes was amplified from genomic DNA by a multiplex PCR assay. The amplified TCR beta libraries were sequenced on the Illumina HiSeq System as 87-base-pair reads. The paper's processing steps were these. A later analysis counted around 72 million unique TCR beta chains across the 666 repertoires, and some 11 million of these chains were shared by at least two donors. Raw reads were error-corrected and collapsed into unique sequences with a nearest-neighbor algorithm that merged closely related sequences to remove PCR and sequencing errors. CDR3 sequences were aligned to IMGT reference sequences to assign V, D and J gene segments. For a sequence to be retained, a match of at least six nucleotides to both a V gene segment and a J gene segment was required. Rearrangements were classified as productive when the CDR3 lacked stop codons and remained in frame with V and J, and all other rearrangements were classified as non-productive. CDR3 was defined according to IMGT convention as the region running from the second conserved V-encoded cysteine to the conserved J-encoded phenylalanine. In an earlier analysis of some 550 of the donors, sequences lacking an unambiguous match to a single V gene segment were excluded. An earlier analysis of some 500 of the donors classified V segments as functional when productive rearrangements were above 56.7% and as segregating when the standard deviation between donors was above 5%. To diagnose cytomegalovirus status from the catalog of TCR beta chain sequences, a statistical classification framework was built. V and J gene assignment, in a later analysis, came from comparing TCR nucleotide sequences with IMGT/GENE-DB human TR gene sequences. A later analysis assigned CDR3 sequences and most-parsimonious VDJ recombination scenarios with the TCRdist pipeline. In a later analysis, each TCR beta chain was defined by its CDR3 amino acid sequence together with its V-gene family, and reads lacking a unique V-gene family were excluded. In a later analysis, around 650 highly shared, low-generation-probability nucleotide sequences were removed to address suspected cross-contamination and a sequencing artifact. In a later analysis, a clonal expansion index for each public chain was calculated from normalized within-repertoire ranks of inferred template counts. A later analysis computed generation probabilities with a VDJ recombination model fitted to out-of-frame rearrangements, and checked the results against IGoR. In a later analysis, hypergeometric tests were used to score TCR-TCR, TCR-HLA and TCR-CMV co-occurrence, with a repertoire-size bias correction applied to TCR pairs. A later analysis estimated false discovery rates by permuting HLA or CMV assignments 20 times. A later analysis grouped co-occurring TCRs with DBSCAN, adding TCRdist sequence similarity when clustering within HLA-allele-positive subsets. For co-occurrence clustering, repertoires with fewer than 30,000 or more than 120,000 public chains were excluded, along with roughly 5 repertoires with anomalous nucleotide sharing. Entries here come from immuneACCESS through TCRdb and include only in-frame sequences with V and J called. Some clones fail to appear in such tables; in the studies checked, an unresolved V gene covers under half of the shortfall, and the cause of the remainder is unknown. Clonal size and the V and J genes are those of that table, whereas D and trimming came from the DNA. Present in this sample are about 160,000 clones, 60% to 80% of which were seen just once. Around 3.4% of the sample comes from the top ten.

On this clone itself: No cognate antigen has been identified for it. The sample holds no much larger clone one base away, and base qualities are not on file.

In the germline V gene, CDR1 corresponds to SGDLS and CDR2 to YYNGEE. From the cysteine through the phenylalanine, the CDR3 covers 16 amino acids. Only the CDR3 portion is preserved as DNA: 48 bases, with reading frame beginning at the first base. The junction shows trimming of 3 bases on V and 1 base on J, plus 11 bases between the germline ends. In total, approximately 610 healthy bone marrow donors made up the cohort. At the time of sampling, all cohort members were nominally healthy, though unrecorded immune exposures were likely present. The donor tested CMV seropositive and was one of the 289 seropositive cohort members. A peripheral blood sample was collected from each donor, and TCR beta sequencing was performed on peripheral blood mononuclear cells. The Qiagen DNeasy Blood Extraction Kit was used to extract genomic DNA from the blood cell samples. Beyond this particular receptor, the publication reports: A further reported finding was that TCR beta sequences accurately predicted the HLA-A and HLA-B alleles for most subjects in the first cohort. Assigning TCR associations to individual alleles was difficult when HLA alleles, especially DR and DQ, strongly co-occurred. Most TCR sequences were observed very rarely across donors, whereas some public TCRs were present in many individuals. According to a later analysis, most CMV-associated TCR beta chains appeared to be HLA-restricted, and the HLA associations seemed to be driven largely by CMV exposure. A cluster of highly shared sequence variants was judged likely to represent a technical artifact of the sequencing pipeline. Because the 87-base-pair reads could not distinguish some IMGT-functional V segments, including TRBV6-2 and TRBV6-3, those segments were excluded. In the study, approximately 160 TCR beta chains were listed as associated with cytomegalovirus. Because HLA typing was unavailable for some donors at each locus, only the typed subset was used in association tests. Presence/absence analyses assumed roughly uniform sequencing depth across donors, an assumption that may not hold. In vitro tests confirmed that three of the cytomegalovirus-associated TCR beta chains recognize cytomegalovirus antigens. A later analysis reported that several top co-occurrence clusters appeared linked to parvovirus B19, influenza, CMV and Epstein-Barr virus. The authors suggested that the approach could potentially be generalized to other disease states and immunological phenotypes. According to a later genetic analysis, donors in an Asian-associated ancestry cluster had fewer N-insertions in productive TCRs than the roughly 660-donor mean. In a later analysis, the rate of TCR association differed among HLA loci, with DRB1 alleles having the most associated TCRs and HLA-C alleles having the fewest. In a later analysis, HLA-associated TCR beta chains showed more clonal expansion and lower generation probabilities than non-associated chains that were equally common. The cohort was sequenced for TCR beta chains only, and without alpha or paired-chain data the features that could be detected were limited. Broadly in line with IMGT annotations, most TCR beta V segments showed up in productive rearrangements about 90% or about 30% of the time in an earlier analysis of under 700 of the donors. Because counts were too low, some 17 rarely observed V segments, including chromosome 9 orphons, were left out of the earlier analysis of 500 to 750 of the donors. Cytomegalovirus status was reported to be diagnosed by the classifier with high specificity and sensitivity in both the original and validation cohorts. Immune exposure information for the cohort was limited to CMV serostatus. A later analysis associated some 17,000 TCR beta sequences with specific HLA alleles at a false discovery rate of 0.05. A later genetic analysis associated a missense DCLRE1C variant with V-gene and J-gene trimming of TCR beta chains, and an independent cohort replicated the association. Correlated functional status among segregating V segments might reflect linkage disequilibrium, but an unknown experimental factor could not be ruled out.

Recombination joined TRBV9 with TRBJ2-6; the D gene is perhaps TRBD1, from 5 matching bases. This sequence was found in a young man in good health and CMV-seropositive. Sequencing input: PBMCs. This receptor carries the CDR3 CASSEFQGSGANVLTF. The DNA reads TGTGCCAGCAGCGAATTTCAGGGATCTGGGGCCAACGTCCTGACTTTC.